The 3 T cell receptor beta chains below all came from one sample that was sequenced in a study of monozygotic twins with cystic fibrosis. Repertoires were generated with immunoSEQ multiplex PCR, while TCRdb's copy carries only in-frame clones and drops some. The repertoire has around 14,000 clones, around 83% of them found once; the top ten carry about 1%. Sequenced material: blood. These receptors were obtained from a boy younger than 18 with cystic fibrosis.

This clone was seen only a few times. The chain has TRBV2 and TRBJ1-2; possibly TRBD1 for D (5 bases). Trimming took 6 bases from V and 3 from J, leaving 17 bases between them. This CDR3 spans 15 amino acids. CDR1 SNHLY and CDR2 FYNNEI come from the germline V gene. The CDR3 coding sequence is TGTGCCAGCAGGGAGTATGCAGGGTTCGACTATGGCTACACCTTC. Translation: CASREYAGFDYGYTF.

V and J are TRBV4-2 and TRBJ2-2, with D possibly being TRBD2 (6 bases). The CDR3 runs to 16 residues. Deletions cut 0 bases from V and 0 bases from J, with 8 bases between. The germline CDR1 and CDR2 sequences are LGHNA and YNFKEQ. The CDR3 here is CASSQEREANTGELFF. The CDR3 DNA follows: TGTGCCAGCAGCCAAGAAAGGGAGGCGAACACCGGGGAGCTGTTTTTT.

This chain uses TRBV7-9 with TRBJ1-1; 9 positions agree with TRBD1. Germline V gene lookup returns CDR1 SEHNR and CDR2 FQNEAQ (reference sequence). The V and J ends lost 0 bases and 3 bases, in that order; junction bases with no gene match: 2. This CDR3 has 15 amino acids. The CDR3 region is CASSLAQGAHTEAFF. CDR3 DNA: TGTGCCAGCAGCTTAGCACAGGGGGCCCACACTGAAGCTTTCTTT.